The T cell receptor beta chain under discussion was sequenced for a study of blood T cell repertoires in COVID-19. Only a few counts were recorded for this clone. Germline V gene sequence: CDR1 LGHNA, CDR2 YNFKEQ. Trimming took off 4 bases at V and 11 bases at J, with 14 bases between the two ends. The CDR3 spans 12 residues. The method was immunoSEQ multiplex PCR; TCRdb's version includes in-frame clones alone and lacks a portion of them. This sample has some 120,000 clones, with almost 80% found just once. The chain has TRBV4-2 and TRBJ1-1, with D perhaps matching TRBD1 (6 bases). The sequencing input was peripheral blood. The origin of this receptor is a human donor in a cohort sampled during active COVID-19. The CDR3 loop reads CASSRNRESAFF. The DNA for the CDR3 is TGTGCCAGCAGCCGTAACAGGGAATCCGCTTTCTTT.